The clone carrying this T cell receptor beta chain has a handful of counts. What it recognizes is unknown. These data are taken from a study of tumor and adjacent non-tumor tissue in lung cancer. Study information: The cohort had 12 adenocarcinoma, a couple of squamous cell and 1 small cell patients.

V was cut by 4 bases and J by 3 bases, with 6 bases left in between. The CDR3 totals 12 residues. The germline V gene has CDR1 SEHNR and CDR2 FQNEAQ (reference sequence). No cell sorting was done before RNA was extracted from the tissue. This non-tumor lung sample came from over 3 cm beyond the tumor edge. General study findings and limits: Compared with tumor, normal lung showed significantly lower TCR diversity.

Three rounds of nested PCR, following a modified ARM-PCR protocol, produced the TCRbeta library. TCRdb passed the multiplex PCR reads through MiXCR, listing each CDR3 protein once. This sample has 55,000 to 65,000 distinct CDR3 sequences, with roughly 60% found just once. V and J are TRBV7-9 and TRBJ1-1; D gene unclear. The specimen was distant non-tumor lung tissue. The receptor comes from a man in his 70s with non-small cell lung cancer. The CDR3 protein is CASSYEDTEAFF. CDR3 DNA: TGTGCCAGCAGCTACGAGGACACTGAAGCTTTCTTT.